This entry lists 9 T cell receptor beta chains sequenced from one sample in a study of T cell repertoires in cytomegalovirus infection. The antigens of these receptors remain unknown. TCRdb reprocessed the reads via MiXCR and lists one record per CDR3 protein. The sample lists 300,000 to 400,000 distinct CDR3 sequences, just under 30% occurring once. Sequenced here: cultured PBMCs, sampled from culture after CMV antigen stimulation. These receptors all stem from a human donor in good health (CMV status not recorded). Some clones in this sample may be carry-over from other donors' samples.

This clonotype has only a few counts. V is TRBV2 and J is TRBJ1-2; 7 bases fit TRBD1. V lost 5 bases and J lost 2; bases outside the gene matches: 5. The CDR3 totals 14 residues. Germline CDR1 and CDR2: SNHLY and FYNNEI. For the CDR3, the DNA is TGTGCCAGCAGTACCAGGACAGGAAACTATGGCTACACCTTC. Translated, it gives CASSTRTGNYGYTF.

The V call is TRBV7-6, the J call TRBJ1-1, with D possibly matching TRBD1 (5 bases). V dropped 11 bases and J dropped 9 bases, with 19 bases sitting between them. This CDR3 is 12 amino acids long. Germline V lookup: CDR1 SGHVS, CDR2 FNYEAQ. CDR3 nucleotides: TGTGCCTCGGCGGGAGGGGATTCGCAAGCTTTCTTT. Translated: CASAGGDSQAFF.

The rearrangement uses TRBV11-2 and TRBJ2-7, with 8 nucleotides matching TRBD2. Trimming cost V 5 bases and J 7 bases; bases outside gene matches: 10. The CDR3 is 14 amino acids. Germline values: CDR1 SGHAT, CDR2 FQNNGV. CDR3 coding DNA: TGTGCCAGCAGCCCTCTCAGCGGGAGAGGGGAGCAGTACTTC. Protein sequence: CASSPLSGRGEQYF.

Ten or more counts support this clonotype. One end of the junction varies from germline; a read error may be responsible. The V gene is TRBV7-7, the J gene TRBJ1-5; 10 bases fit TRBD1. Germline V lookup: CDR1 SSHAT, CDR2 FNYEAQ (reference sequence). The CDR3 loop spans 18 amino acids. The CDR3 region is CASSLGQGPVYSNQPQHF. CDR3 DNA: TGTGCTAGCAGCTTGGGACAGGGGCCGGTTTATAGCAATCAGCCCCAGCATTTT.

This clonotype was recorded at least ten times. The chain recombines TRBV6-1 with TRBJ2-5; D gene uncertain. The V end was cut by 7 bases, the J end by 5 bases, with 17 bases between. The CDR3 loop spans 14 amino acids. Germline V lookup: CDR1 MNHNS, CDR2 SASEGT. In DNA, the CDR3 is TGTGCCAGCATCCGCCTTGGTGTTCGGGAGACCCAGTACTTC. It codes for CASIRLGVRETQYF.

This clonotype was seen only a few times. This chain connects TRBV19 to TRBJ1-5; D not resolved. CDR3 length equals 17 residues. Germline CDR1 LNHDA, CDR2 SQIVND (reference sequence). V was trimmed by 5 bases and J by 3 bases, leaving 20 bases between them. Here the CDR3 DNA reads TGTGCCAGTAGTCCCGAGCCGTTTGGCAGACTCAATCAGCCCCAGCATTTT. This encodes CASSPEPFGRLNQPQHF.

The J gene is TRBJ2-1, the V gene TRBV27; 16 positions match TRBD2. CDR3 length equals 19 residues. After removal of 6 bases from V and 7 bases from J, the junction contained 15 bases not matched to a gene. Germline assignment: CDR1 MNHEY and CDR2 SMNVEV (reference sequence). CDR3 amino acids: CASSSRGTSGRATWNEQFF. The CDR3 DNA reads TGTGCCAGCAGCTCCCGAGGGACTAGCGGGAGGGCCACGTGGAATGAGCAGTTCTTC.

This clonotype came up a few times. V is TRBV19 and J is TRBJ1-5; D is undetermined. Between the trimmed V and J ends, which lost 3 bases and 11 bases, there was a span of 11 bases. The germline gives CDR1 LNHDA, CDR2 SQIVND (reference sequence). The length of the CDR3 is 12 residues. The CDR3: CASSIPDRAQHF. In DNA, the CDR3 is TGTGCCAGTAGTATCCCCGACCGTGCCCAGCATTTT.

V and J are TRBV10-3 and TRBJ2-1, with a weak D call TRBD1 (5 bases). Deletions cut 6 bases from V and 8 bases from J, with 17 bases between. The CDR3 runs 14 residues. The germline gives CDR1 ENHRY, CDR2 SYGVKD. This chain's CDR3 is CAIRAGMSFDEQFF. The DNA for the CDR3 is TGTGCCATCAGGGCAGGGATGTCGTTCGATGAGCAGTTCTTC.